These T cell receptor beta chains were read from a single sample in a study of cytomegalovirus exposure and HLA in healthy donors. TCRdb's table, derived via immunoSEQ multiplex PCR, lists solely in-frame clones and lacks some. The sample includes 150,000 to 200,000 clones, around 83% of them seen just once. The sample was PBMCs. The receptor source for this set is a man aged 40-49 years in good health and CMV-seropositive. The CDR3 runs from the conserved cysteine through the conserved F or W. Each record gives: J gene, V gene, CDR3 length, CDR3 protein.

J gene: TRBJ2-2
V gene: TRBV5-4
CDR3 length: 14
CDR3 protein: CVANRDLNTGELFF

J gene: TRBJ2-5
V gene: TRBV18
CDR3 length: 14
CDR3 protein: CASSPPTGGETQYF

J gene: TRBJ1-5
V gene: TRBV27
CDR3 length: 14
CDR3 protein: CASRLLGGNQPQHF

J gene: TRBJ2-5
V gene: TRBV19
CDR3 length: 18
CDR3 protein: CASSRTADSGPFQETQYF

J gene: TRBJ2-5
V gene: TRBV21-1
CDR3 length: 16
CDR3 protein: CASSNPTSGSGETQYF

J gene: TRBJ1-3
V gene: TRBV30
CDR3 length: 13
CDR3 protein: CAWSVNSGNTIYF

J gene: TRBJ2-5
V gene: TRBV7-2
CDR3 length: 16
CDR3 protein: CASNPGGDGGRETQYF

J gene: TRBJ2-2
V gene: TRBV5-1
CDR3 length: 14
CDR3 protein: CASQLSWETGELFF

J gene: TRBJ1-1
V gene: TRBV5-1
CDR3 length: 15
CDR3 protein: CASSLVLPSGTEAFF

J gene: TRBJ1-5
V gene: TRBV19
CDR3 length: 16
CDR3 protein: CASSIQGNLGNQPQHF

J gene: TRBJ1-1
V gene: TRBV7-2
CDR3 length: 12
CDR3 protein: CASSPWTGEAFF

J gene: TRBJ2-5
V gene: TRBV28
CDR3 length: 14
CDR3 protein: CASTRWGPQETQYF

J gene: TRBJ2-3
V gene: TRBV19
CDR3 length: 15
CDR3 protein: CASTLDWDRSDTQYF

J gene: TRBJ2-6
V gene: TRBV7-3
CDR3 length: 18
CDR3 protein: CASSLTSGRLSGANVLTF

J gene: TRBJ2-1
V gene: TRBV5-1
CDR3 length: 20
CDR3 protein: CASSLTYSSGRAPGDNEQFF

J gene: TRBJ1-5
V gene: TRBV5-1
CDR3 length: 14
CDR3 protein: CASSTGQGTQPQHF

J gene: TRBJ1-5
V gene: TRBV6-5
CDR3 length: 14
CDR3 protein: CASQGEGRNQPQHF

J gene: TRBJ1-5
V gene: TRBV5-1
CDR3 length: 15
CDR3 protein: CASSLDGQGPGPQHF

J gene: TRBJ2-7
V gene: TRBV6-6
CDR3 length: 15
CDR3 protein: CASSYQSGSVYEQYF

J gene: TRBJ2-7
V gene: TRBV7-8
CDR3 length: 17
CDR3 protein: CASSLGGGLAGKGKQYF

J gene: TRBJ2-5
V gene: TRBV19
CDR3 length: 14
CDR3 protein: CASSPYRGQETQYF

J gene: TRBJ2-7
V gene: TRBV7-9
CDR3 length: 15
CDR3 protein: CASSSSGRSLYEQYF

J gene: TRBJ1-1
V gene: TRBV7-9
CDR3 length: 13
CDR3 protein: CASSLSGVGPGFF

J gene: TRBJ1-1
V gene: TRBV6-1
CDR3 length: 15
CDR3 protein: CASSTTGLAATEAFF

J gene: TRBJ1-5
V gene: TRBV19
CDR3 length: 12
CDR3 protein: CASSITGGPQHF

J gene: TRBJ2-1
V gene: TRBV7-6
CDR3 length: 17
CDR3 protein: CASSRTEVLAGSPRQFF

J gene: TRBJ2-7
V gene: TRBV9
CDR3 length: 16
CDR3 protein: CASSVAGTSGAYEQYF

J gene: TRBJ2-5
V gene: TRBV7-8
CDR3 length: 16
CDR3 protein: CASRQLAGGVGETQYF

J gene: TRBJ2-7
V gene: TRBV5-6
CDR3 length: 17
CDR3 protein: CASSLGEVRRVTYEQYF

J gene: TRBJ2-2
V gene: TRBV10-3
CDR3 length: 16
CDR3 protein: CAISDLPWAYTGELFF

J gene: TRBJ2-1
V gene: TRBV4-3
CDR3 length: 15
CDR3 protein: CASSPGLAGHNEQFF

J gene: TRBJ2-7
V gene: TRBV7-9
CDR3 length: 14
CDR3 protein: CASSGGLAALEQYF

J gene: TRBJ2-3
V gene: TRBV14
CDR3 length: 15
CDR3 protein: CASSPTRGYTDTQYF

J gene: -
V gene: TRBV7-9
CDR3 length: 15
CDR3 protein: CASSSSGASSYEQYF

J gene: TRBJ1-2
V gene: TRBV11-2
CDR3 length: 14
CDR3 protein: CASSLGTPGTSYTF

J gene: TRBJ2-7
V gene: TRBV10-3
CDR3 length: 14
CDR3 protein: CASRTSGTNCEQYF

J gene: TRBJ1-2
V gene: TRBV10-3
CDR3 length: 14
CDR3 protein: CAISLTDTGGGYTF

J gene: TRBJ2-1
V gene: TRBV6-5
CDR3 length: 11
CDR3 protein: CASSQGGVEFF

J gene: TRBJ2-2
V gene: TRBV19
CDR3 length: 16
CDR3 protein: CASSIRQGLGTGELFF

J gene: TRBJ1-2
V gene: TRBV5-1
CDR3 length: 15
CDR3 protein: CASSSGQSIIPGYTF

J gene: TRBJ2-7
V gene: TRBV6-1
CDR3 length: 17
CDR3 protein: CASSASGWGTGGREQYF